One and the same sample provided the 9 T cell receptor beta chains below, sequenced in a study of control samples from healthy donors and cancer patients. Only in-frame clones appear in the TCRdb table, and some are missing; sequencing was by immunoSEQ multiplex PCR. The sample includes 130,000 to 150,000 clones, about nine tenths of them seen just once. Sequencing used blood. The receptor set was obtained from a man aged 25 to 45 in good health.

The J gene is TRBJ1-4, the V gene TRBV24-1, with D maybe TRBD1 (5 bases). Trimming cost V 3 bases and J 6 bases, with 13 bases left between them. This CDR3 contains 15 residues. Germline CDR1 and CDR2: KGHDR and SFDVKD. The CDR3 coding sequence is TGTGCCACCAGTGATCCTGCGGGACCTTATGAAAAACTGTTTTTT. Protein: CATSDPAGPYEKLFF.

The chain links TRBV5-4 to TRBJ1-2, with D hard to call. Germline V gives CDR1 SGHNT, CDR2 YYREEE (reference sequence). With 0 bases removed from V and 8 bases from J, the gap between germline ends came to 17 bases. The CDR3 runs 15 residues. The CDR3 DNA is TGTGCCAGCAGCTTGGAGCGGGGAAATACCTACGGCTACACCTTC. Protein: CASSLERGNTYGYTF.

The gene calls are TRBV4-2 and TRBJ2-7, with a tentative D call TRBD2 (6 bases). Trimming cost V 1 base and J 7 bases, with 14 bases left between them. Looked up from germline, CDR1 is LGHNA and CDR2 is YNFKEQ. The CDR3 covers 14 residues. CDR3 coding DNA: TGTGCCAGCAGCCAAGGCGGGGACCTCGAGGAGCAGTACTTC. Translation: CASSQGGDLEEQYF.

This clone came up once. CDR3 residues: CASSTQGLANYGYTF. The CDR3 DNA reads as TGTGCCAGCAGCACACAGGGATTAGCTAACTATGGCTACACCTTC. This chain uses TRBV13 with TRBJ1-2, with a weak D call TRBD1 (6 bases). The germline CDR1 and CDR2 sequences are PRHDT and FYEKMQ (reference sequence). CDR3 size: 15 residues. Trimming pared 5 bases from V and 0 bases from J, leaving 13 bases between. The full variable domain, with the rest looked up from reference TRBV13 and TRBJ1-2, is AAGVIQSPRHLIKEKRETATLKCYPIPRHDTVYWYQQGPGQDPQFLISFYEKMQSDKGSIPDRFSAQQFSDYHSELNMSSLELGDSALYFCASSTQGLANYGYTFGSGTRLTVV.

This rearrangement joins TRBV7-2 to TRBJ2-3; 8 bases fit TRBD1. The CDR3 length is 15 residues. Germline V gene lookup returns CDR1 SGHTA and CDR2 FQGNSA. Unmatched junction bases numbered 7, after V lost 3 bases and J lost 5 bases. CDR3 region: CASSFGQGAGDTQYF. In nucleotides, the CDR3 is TGTGCCAGCAGCTTCGGACAGGGCGCGGGAGATACGCAGTATTTT.

CDR3 sequence: CASSQLSRETQYF. The CDR3 nucleotides read TGTGCCAGCAGCCAACTGAGTCGAGAGACCCAGTACTTC. The rearrangement uses TRBV27 and TRBJ2-5, with D hard to call. The CDR3 contains 13 residues. V lost 6 bases, J lost 4 bases, and 12 bases lay in between. The germline V gene has CDR1 MNHEY and CDR2 SMNVEV (reference sequence).

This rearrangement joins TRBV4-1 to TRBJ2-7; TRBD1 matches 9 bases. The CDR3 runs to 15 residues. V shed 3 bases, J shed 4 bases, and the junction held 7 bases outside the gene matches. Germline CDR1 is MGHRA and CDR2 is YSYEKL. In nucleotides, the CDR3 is TGCGCCAGCAGCCACGCGACAGGGGGGGTTTACGAGCAGTACTTC. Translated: CASSHATGGVYEQYF.

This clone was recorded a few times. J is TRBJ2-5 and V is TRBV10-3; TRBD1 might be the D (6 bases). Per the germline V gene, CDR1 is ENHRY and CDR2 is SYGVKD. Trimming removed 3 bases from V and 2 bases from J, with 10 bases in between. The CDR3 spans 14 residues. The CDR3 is CAISDRTAQETQYF. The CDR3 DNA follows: TGTGCCATCAGTGATAGGACAGCTCAAGAGACCCAGTACTTC.

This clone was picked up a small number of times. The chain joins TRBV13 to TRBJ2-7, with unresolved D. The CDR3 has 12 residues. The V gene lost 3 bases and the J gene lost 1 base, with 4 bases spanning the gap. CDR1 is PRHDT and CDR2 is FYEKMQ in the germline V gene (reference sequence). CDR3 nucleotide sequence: TGTGCCAGCAGCTTCAAATCCTACGAGCAGTACTTC. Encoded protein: CASSFKSYEQYF.